This T cell receptor (beta chain) was recorded in a study of shared clonotypes between healthy human individuals. TCRdb's table, derived via immunoSEQ multiplex PCR, lists solely in-frame clones and lacks some. The profile shows 1.6 million or so clones, approximately 98.5% of them singletons. The CDR3 spans 16 residues. The ends were cut back, 4 bases at V and 4 bases at J, with 18 bases in the middle. Germline CDR1 and CDR2: SGHRS and YFSETQ. The chain links TRBV5-1 to TRBJ2-1; no clear D gene. The origin of this receptor is a man between 25 and 39 years old in good health. Input material: naive CD4+ T cells sorted from blood. The subset denotes: CD45RA+ positively selected. The CDR3 loop reads CASSRSPEDRYNEQFF. Written as DNA, the CDR3 is TGCGCCAGCAGCCGTTCACCCGAAGACCGGTACAATGAGCAGTTCTTC.